This entry lists 23 T cell receptor beta chains sequenced from one sample in a study of blood T cell repertoires in COVID-19. Clones were read by immunoSEQ multiplex PCR, and TCRdb kept only the in-frame ones, dropping some. The sample consists of approximately 99,000 clones, roughly 86% of them appearing once. The specimen was peripheral blood. Receptor source: a human donor in a cohort sampled during active COVID-19.

The CDR3 loop is CASSPRQGASYEQYF. The CDR3 DNA reads as TGTGCCAGCAGCCCTAGACAGGGGGCTTCCTACGAGCAGTACTTC. The rearrangement uses TRBV11-2 and TRBJ2-7; TRBD1 agrees at 10 bases. The CDR3 consists of 15 residues. CDR1 and CDR2 from the germline V gene are SGHAT and FQNNGV. J lost 1 base, V lost 5 bases, and 5 bases had no gene match. Using reference TRBV11-2 and TRBJ2-7 for the parts outside the CDR3, the full variable domain is EAGVAQSPRYKIIEKRQSVAFWCNPISGHATLYWYQQILGQGPKLLIQFQNNGVVDDSQLPKDRFSAERLKGVDSTLKIQPAKLEDSAVYLCASSPRQGASYEQYFGPGTRLTVT.

This clone appeared once. The chain uses TRBV5-6 and TRBJ2-3, with D tentatively TRBD1 (7 bases). Trimming left V 0 bases short and J 4 bases short, with 18 bases between. The CDR3 has 17 amino acids. Germline V lookup: CDR1 SGHDT, CDR2 YYEEEE. The CDR3 protein is CASSLVHRGGRSDTQYF. As DNA, the CDR3 is TGTGCCAGCAGCTTGGTGCACAGGGGTGGGAGGTCAGATACGCAGTATTTT.

The V call is TRBV27, the J call TRBJ2-1, with TRBD1 as a possible D gene (8 bases). The CDR3 loop spans 16 amino acids. V was cut by 2 bases and J by 7 bases, with 18 bases left in between. Germline CDR1 is MNHEY and CDR2 is SMNVEV (reference sequence). CDR3 nucleotides: TGTGCCAGCAGTTTACGTCTACAGGGGGGAGGGAATGAGCAGTTCTTC. Its translation: CASSLRLQGGGNEQFF.

The gene calls are TRBV7-6 and TRBJ2-7, with 10 bases fitting TRBD1. CDR1 SGHVS and CDR2 FNYEAQ come from the germline V gene. The V and J ends lost 4 bases and 4 bases, in that order; junction bases with no gene match: 4. This CDR3 is 14 amino acids long. CDR3 amino acids: CASSSGTGVYEQYF. The CDR3 DNA reads TGTGCCAGCAGCTCCGGGACAGGGGTATACGAGCAGTACTTC.

The J gene is TRBJ1-1, the V gene TRBV6-5, with a possible D match to TRBD1 (5 bases). Germline CDR1 MNHEY, CDR2 SVGAGI. The V and J ends lost 7 bases and 5 bases respectively, with 11 bases between them. The CDR3 extends over 12 amino acids. The CDR3 is CASTVGGTEAFF. The CDR3 DNA is TGTGCCAGCACCGTTGGGGGGACTGAAGCTTTCTTT.

V is TRBV6-6 and J is TRBJ1-1, with a tentative D call TRBD1 (6 bases). Germline V CDR1 and CDR2: MNHNY, SVGAGI (reference sequence). This CDR3 contains 15 residues. V shed 0 bases and J shed 13 bases, with 21 bases lying between them. The DNA for the CDR3 is TGTGCCAGCAGTTACTCGATGGGGGGGGCGCGAAAAGTTTTCTTT. Its translation is CASSYSMGGARKVFF.

The chain links TRBV5-1 to TRBJ2-1, with D unclear. V was pared by 0 bases and J by 1 base, with 5 bases between. The germline gives CDR1 SGHRS, CDR2 YFSETQ. The CDR3 runs to 14 residues. Here the CDR3 reads CASSLDGSYNEQFF. CDR3 in DNA: TGCGCCAGCAGCTTGGACGGGTCCTACAATGAGCAGTTCTTC.

The chain is built from TRBV16 and TRBJ1-2; TRBD1 aligns across 12 bases. Germline V CDR1 and CDR2: KGHSY, FQNENV. After removal of 3 bases from V and 8 bases from J, the junction contained 4 bases not matched to a gene. The CDR3 loop spans 14 amino acids. The CDR3 sequence is CASSQGQGAVGYTF. CDR3 DNA sequence: TGTGCCAGCAGCCAGGGACAGGGGGCAGTCGGCTACACCTTC.

The chain is built from TRBV10-3 and TRBJ1-5; weak D call: TRBD1 (5 bases). Germline-derived CDR1 and CDR2 are ENHRY and SYGVKD. The V end lost 3 bases, the J end lost 1 base, and 19 bases lay between the germline ends. The CDR3 is 18 amino acids. As DNA, the CDR3 is TGTGCCATCAGTGATCCCAGCGCGGGGGTGGTGAGCAATCAGCCCCAGCATTTT. It yields the protein CAISDPSAGVVSNQPQHF.

This chain connects TRBV6-2 or TRBV6-3 to TRBJ1-3, with no clear D. Germline assignment: CDR1 MNHEY and CDR2 SVGEGT. CDR3 length: 15 residues. V gave up 6 bases and J gave up 4 bases, with 16 bases separating them. CDR3 in amino acids: CASSVEADRGNTIYF. Here the CDR3 DNA reads TGTGCCAGCAGCGTCGAGGCCGACCGAGGAAACACCATATATTTT.

The gene calls are TRBV19 and TRBJ1-2; D is undetermined. Germline assignment: CDR1 LNHDA and CDR2 SQIVND (reference sequence). This CDR3 is built from 14 residues. Trimming shortened V by 6 bases and J by 1 base, and 12 bases separated the two germline ends. The chain's CDR3 is CASRESTGNYGYTF. The CDR3 region has the DNA TGTGCCAGTAGGGAATCGACGGGTAACTATGGCTACACCTTC. The whole variable domain, filled in from reference TRBV19 and TRBJ1-2, reads DGGITQSPKYLFRKEGQNVTLSCEQNLNHDAMYWYRQDPGQGLRLIYYSQIVNDFQKGDIAEGYSVSREKKESFPLTVTSAQKNPTAFYLCASRESTGNYGYTFGSGTRLTVV.

This sequence joins TRBV28 and TRBJ2-3; 7 nucleotides agree with TRBD1. Looked up from germline, CDR1 is MDHEN and CDR2 is SYDVKM. Unmatched junction bases numbered 7, after V lost 4 bases and J lost 0 bases. The length of the CDR3 is 16 residues. This CDR3 is CASSSPRGQSTDTQYF. The CDR3 region has the DNA TGTGCCAGCAGTTCCCCCAGGGGACAGAGCACAGATACGCAGTATTTT.

The genes are TRBV9 and TRBJ1-3; D possibly corresponds to TRBD1 (5 bases). The CDR3 runs to 15 residues. CDR1 and CDR2 from the germline V gene are SGDLS and YYNGEE. Trimming left V 0 bases short and J 0 bases short, with 7 bases between. The CDR3 DNA is TGTGCCAGCAGCGTAGGCGGGGCCTCTGGAAACACCATATATTTT. Translated, it gives CASSVGGASGNTIYF.

The rearrangement links TRBV15 to TRBJ2-3; possible D gene TRBD2, 6 bases. CDR3 length: 16 amino acids. Germline CDR1 LNHNV, CDR2 YYDKDF (reference sequence). Trimming stripped 0 bases from V and 3 bases from J, with 13 bases between. The CDR3 loop is CATSRDRGRPTDTQYF. DNA for the CDR3: TGTGCCACCAGCAGAGATCGGGGGAGGCCAACAGATACGCAGTATTTT.

This chain connects TRBV7-3 to TRBJ2-1; D remains ambiguous. The CDR3 consists of 14 residues. Between the trimmed V and J ends, which lost 4 bases and 10 bases, there was a span of 17 bases. CDR1 is SGHTA and CDR2 is FQGTGA in the germline V gene. CDR3 coding DNA: TGTGCCAGCAGCTCCTCACCCTTAGTTTCCGAGCAGTTCTTC. Translating gives CASSSSPLVSEQFF.

As DNA, the CDR3 is TGTGCCAGCAGCTTTACCTACGGGACTAGCGGGAGCGTTTACGAGCAGTACTTC. It codes for CASSFTYGTSGSVYEQYF. This chain joins TRBV7-6 and TRBJ2-7; 14 nucleotides agree with TRBD2. V was clipped by 3 bases and J by 4 bases; unmatched bases: 11. Germline CDR1 and CDR2: SGHVS and FNYEAQ. The CDR3 is made up of 18 amino acids.

The chain is built from TRBV6-1 and TRBJ2-1; TRBD2 aligns across 7 bases. The CDR3 has 16 residues. The trim removed 2 bases at V and 1 base at J, leaving 5 bases unmatched. Germline CDR1 and CDR2: MNHNS and SASEGT. This CDR3 reads CASSEFAGVSYNEQFF. As DNA, the CDR3 is TGTGCCAGCAGTGAATTCGCGGGAGTGTCCTACAATGAGCAGTTCTTC.

Only a few counts were recorded for this clone. V and J are TRBV19 and TRBJ1-2, with TRBD1 matching over 7 bases. Germline CDR1 reads LNHDA; CDR2 reads SQIVND (reference sequence). J lost 0 bases, V lost 6 bases, and 13 bases had no gene match. CDR3 size: 17 residues. DNA of the CDR3: TGTGCCAGTAGACCGACGGGGGCACAGGGGACTAACTATGGCTACACCTTC. Translating it yields CASRPTGAQGTNYGYTF.

The chain links TRBV4-2 to TRBJ2-3, with TRBD2 identical over 10 bases. The CDR3 length is 18 residues. CDR1 is LGHNA, CDR2 YNFKEQ, per germline. The V and J ends lost 3 bases and 6 bases, in that order; junction bases with no gene match: 15. The CDR3 DNA is TGTGCCAGCAGCCAGGGGAGCGGGAGGGCCTCTAAAGGGGATACGCAGTATTTT. Its protein product is CASSQGSGRASKGDTQYF.

This clone was recorded only once. The V call is TRBV3-1 (or the pseudogene TRBV3-2), the J call TRBJ2-2, with 9 bases aligning to TRBD1. The CDR3 is made up of 15 amino acids. Germline V gives CDR1 LGHDT, CDR2 YNNKEL (reference sequence). Trimming took 9 bases from V and 7 from J; bases not matched to a gene: 12. CDR3 amino acids: CASATGGVFSGELFF. The CDR3 DNA follows: TGTGCCAGTGCGACAGGGGGTGTTTTTAGCGGGGAGCTGTTTTTT.

This chain links TRBV9 with TRBJ1-1; unclear D gene. With 0 bases removed from V and 8 bases from J, the gap between germline ends came to 14 bases. Germline V gene sequence: CDR1 SGDLS, CDR2 YYNGEE. The CDR3 totals 14 residues. The CDR3 loop is CASSVDPAGREAFF. In DNA form, the CDR3 reads TGTGCCAGCAGCGTAGACCCCGCGGGTAGGGAAGCTTTCTTT.

The V call is TRBV9, the J call TRBJ2-5; the D is unclear. With 0 bases removed from V and 2 bases from J, the gap between germline ends came to 5 bases. This CDR3 comprises 13 residues. From germline, CDR1 is SGDLS and CDR2 YYNGEE. CDR3: CASSVAQQETQYF. The CDR3 DNA reads TGTGCCAGCAGCGTAGCCCAGCAAGAGACCCAGTACTTC.

The rearrangement joins TRBV20-1 to TRBJ2-7, with TRBD2 matching over 8 bases. The ends lost 3 bases at V and 6 bases at J; junction bases unmatched: 4. Germline V CDR1 and CDR2: DFQATT, SNEGSKA (reference sequence). The CDR3 is made up of 12 amino acids. The DNA for the CDR3 is TGCAGTGCTAGTTGGCTAGCGGGCGAGCAGTACTTC. It is translated as CSASWLAGEQYF.